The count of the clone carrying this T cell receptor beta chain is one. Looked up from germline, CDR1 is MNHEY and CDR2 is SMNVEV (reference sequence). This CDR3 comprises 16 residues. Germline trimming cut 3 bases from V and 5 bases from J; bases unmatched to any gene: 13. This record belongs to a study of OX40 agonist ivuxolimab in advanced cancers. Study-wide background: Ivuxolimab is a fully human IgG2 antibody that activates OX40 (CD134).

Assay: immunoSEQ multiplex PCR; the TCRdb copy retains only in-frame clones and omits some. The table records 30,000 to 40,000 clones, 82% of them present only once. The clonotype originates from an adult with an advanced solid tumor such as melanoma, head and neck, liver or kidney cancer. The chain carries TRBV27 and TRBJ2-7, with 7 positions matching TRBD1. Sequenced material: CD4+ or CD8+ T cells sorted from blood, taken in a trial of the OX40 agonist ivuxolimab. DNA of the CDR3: TGTGCCAGCAGTTTCGGGATACAGACAGGGTTCAACGAGCAGTACTTC. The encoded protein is CASSFGIQTGFNEQYF.